This T cell receptor beta chain originates from a study of CD8+ T cells in alopecia areata. Study as a whole: The drug, oral tofacitinib, was given to treated patients at 5 to 10 mg twice daily.

This clone was found a few times. What it binds is unknown. The germline V gene encodes CDR1 SQVTM and CDR2 ANQGSEA. V was cut by 5 bases and J by 6 bases, with 14 bases left in between. The CDR3 has 13 residues. Study-level results: In scalp samples, resident alphabeta T cells of normal skin are also sequenced. As there was one nonresponder, how baseline CD8+ expansion relates to response remains uncertain.

Sequencing templates came from extracted RNA that was reverse transcribed into cDNA. Sequenced by immunoSEQ multiplex PCR; TCRdb stores in-frame clones only, minus some. The sample comprises about 190,000 clones, 45% to 65% of which are singletons, and approximately 0.7% rests with the top ten. Regarding treatment: oral pan-JAK inhibitor, 5-10 mg twice daily. The TCR originated in a human donor with alopecia areata. The V gene is TRBV29-1, the J gene TRBJ2-1; no clear D. The input for sequencing was CD4+ T cells sorted from blood, taken at week 4, from a patient treated with tofacitinib. The CDR3 reads CSVPERQVNEQFF. The CDR3, as DNA: TGCAGCGTTCCTGAGAGGCAGGTCAATGAGCAGTTCTTC.